The 25 T cell receptor beta chains listed next were all sequenced from one sample in a study of cytomegalovirus exposure and HLA in healthy donors (dated by TCRdb to the late 2010s). Receptor libraries were prepared by the immunoSEQ multiplex PCR assay. For the multiplex PCR, a mixture combining 60 forward primers for TCR Vbeta segments and 13 reverse primers for TCR Jbeta segments was used. Held by TCRdb, this immuneACCESS table contains in-frame sequences only and omits some clones. Under half of the omission traces to an unresolved V gene where checked; the cause of the rest is unknown. A total of over 200,000 clones appear in this sample, around four fifths of them only once. 3% to 4% of the sample belongs to the ten largest clones. The sample consisted of PBMCs. Receptor source: a male donor in good health and CMV-seronegative.

The chain links TRBV7-3 to TRBJ2-5, with D perhaps matching TRBD2 (7 bases). Germline CDR1 is SGHTA and CDR2 is FQGTGA. The CDR3 covers 15 residues. The V and J ends lost 5 bases and 5 bases respectively, with 18 bases between them. The CDR3, as DNA: TGTGCCAGCAGCCTCCTAGGGGGGGGCAGGGAGACCCAGTACTTC. Protein product: CASSLLGGGRETQYF.

This clone was picked up a small number of times. Other DNA sequences in this sample translate to the same CDR3. The chain uses TRBV5-1 and TRBJ2-7, with 10 bases identical to TRBD2. Unmatched junction bases numbered 10, after V lost 1 base and J lost 3 bases. The CDR3 covers 17 residues. CDR1 is SGHRS and CDR2 is YFSETQ in the germline V gene. Here the CDR3 reads CASSLNSQREGIYEQYF. CDR3 coding DNA: TGCGCCAGCAGCTTGAATTCACAGCGGGAGGGCATCTACGAGCAGTACTTC.

V and J are TRBV12-5 and TRBJ2-2; tentatively, D is TRBD1 (6 bases). Germline loops: CDR1 LGHNT, CDR2 FRNRAP. The length of the CDR3 is 17 residues. The V and J ends lost 7 bases and 0 bases respectively, with 18 bases between them. This CDR3 is CASALRPGQTNTGELFF. The CDR3, as DNA: TGTGCTAGTGCCCTGCGTCCCGGACAGACGAACACCGGGGAGCTGTTTTTT.

The table lists this clone with a count of one. This sequence joins TRBV11-2 and TRBJ1-2; perhaps TRBD1 as D (5 bases). V lost 5 bases and J 4 bases, leaving 14 bases between the germline ends. CDR3 length: 14 residues. The germline gives CDR1 SGHAT, CDR2 FQNNGV. The CDR3 DNA reads as TGTGCCAGCAGCAATCAGGCAGGGTTCTATGGCTACACCTTC. Residues: CASSNQAGFYGYTF.

V usage is TRBV2 and J usage is TRBJ1-2, with a tentative D call TRBD1 (5 bases). The CDR3 runs 19 residues. CDR1 is SNHLY and CDR2 is FYNNEI in the germline V gene. The V end lost 2 bases, the J end lost 0 bases, and 22 bases lay between the germline ends. CDR3 region: CASSELGLGLAMANYGYTF. CDR3 sequence (DNA): TGTGCCAGCAGTGAATTGGGGTTGGGGCTAGCGATGGCTAACTATGGCTACACCTTC. Complete variable domain (other parts from reference TRBV2 and TRBJ1-2): EPEVTQTPSHQVTQMGQEVILRCVPISNHLYFYWYRQILGQKVEFLVSFYNNEISEKSEIFDDQFSVERPDGSNFTLKIRSTKLEDSAMYFCASSELGLGLAMANYGYTFGSGTRLTVV.

The table lists this clone with a few counts. The genes are TRBV5-4 and TRBJ2-7; D perhaps matches TRBD1 (5 bases). CDR1 and CDR2 (germline): SGHNT, YYREEE (reference sequence). The CDR3 runs to 14 residues. Deletions cut 0 bases from V and 0 bases from J, with 7 bases between. CDR3 residues: CASSLGQGSYEQYF. In nucleotides, the CDR3 is TGTGCCAGCAGCTTGGGGCAGGGCTCCTACGAGCAGTACTTC.

The J gene is TRBJ1-2, the V gene TRBV28, with a tentative D call TRBD1 (6 bases). There are 15 residues in the CDR3. Per germline, CDR1 MDHEN and CDR2 SYDVKM. Between the trimmed V and J ends, which lost 5 bases and 0 bases, there was a span of 13 bases. The CDR3 reads CASSPWTATNYGYTF. CDR3 coding DNA: TGTGCCAGCAGTCCATGGACAGCCACTAACTATGGCTACACCTTC.

The V call is TRBV9, the J call TRBJ2-5; D might be TRBD1 (6 bases). The CDR3 sequence is 13 residues long. The V end lost 3 bases, the J end lost 5 bases, and 11 bases lay between the germline ends. Germline assignment: CDR1 SGDLS and CDR2 YYNGEE. CDR3 DNA: TGTGCCAGCAGCGGGGACACTCCGGAGACCCAGTACTTC. Protein: CASSGDTPETQYF.

V is TRBV5-4 and J is TRBJ2-7; possibly TRBD2 for D (7 bases). Per the germline V gene, CDR1 is SGHNT and CDR2 is YYREEE (reference sequence). Trimming pared 4 bases from V and 7 bases from J, leaving 24 bases between. The CDR3 covers 16 residues. The CDR3 bases are TGTGCCAGCAGCCTAGGGGGGCGGGAGATTACGGGGGAGCAGTACTTC. Amino acid sequence: CASSLGGREITGEQYF.

This chain links TRBV6-5 with TRBJ2-5; the match to TRBD2 covers 7 bases. In germline, CDR1 is MNHEY, CDR2 SVGAGI. This CDR3 comprises 14 residues. V shed 6 bases and J 1 base; nucleotides not matched to a gene: 5. In DNA, the CDR3 is TGTGCCAGCAGGCCTAGCGGCCTCCAAGAGACCCAGTACTTC. This encodes CASRPSGLQETQYF.

The chain is built from TRBV18 and TRBJ2-1, with D tentatively TRBD1 (6 bases). The CDR3 is 14 amino acids. Germline V gene lookup returns CDR1 KGHSH and CDR2 LQKENI. Trimming cost V 3 bases and J 9 bases, with 15 bases left between them. DNA of the CDR3: TGTGCCAGCTCACCGGTAACAGGGTCCGGTGAGCAGTTCTTC. Translating gives CASSPVTGSGEQFF.

The J gene is TRBJ2-1, the V gene TRBV25-1; unclear D gene. Germline CDR1 and CDR2: MGHDK and SYGVNS. V was clipped by 4 bases and J by 9 bases, with 13 bases between them. The CDR3 is made up of 13 amino acids. CDR3 amino acids: CASSAMVTSEQFF. In DNA, the CDR3 is TGTGCCAGCAGTGCAATGGTTACGAGTGAGCAGTTCTTC.

The CDR3 reads CASRWGQLSGNTIYF. In nucleotides, the CDR3 is TGTGCCAGCAGATGGGGACAGCTCTCTGGAAACACCATATATTTT. The V call is TRBV5-6, the J call TRBJ1-3; TRBD1 agrees at 7 bases. V was pared by 5 bases and J by 0 bases, with 5 bases of the junction left unmatched. CDR1 is SGHDT, CDR2 YYEEEE, per germline. This CDR3 region has 15 residues.

DNA of the CDR3: TGTGCCACCAGCGGAGTCAGAAACACCATATATTTT. Translated: CATSGVRNTIYF. The rearrangement joins TRBV15 to TRBJ1-3; D uncertain. The germline V and J ends were trimmed by 5 bases and 5 bases, with 7 bases remaining between them. The length of the CDR3 is 12 residues. The germline V gene has CDR1 LNHNV and CDR2 YYDKDF (reference sequence).

This clone is a singleton in its sample. This rearrangement joins TRBV5-1 to TRBJ2-7; 10 bases align to TRBD1. Germline-derived CDR1 and CDR2 are SGHRS and YFSETQ. This CDR3 contains 16 residues. V lost 0 bases, J lost 4 bases, and 7 bases stayed unmatched. CDR3 sequence reads: CASSLVGGQGTYEQYF. The CDR3 DNA follows: TGCGCCAGCAGCTTGGTGGGGGGACAGGGGACGTACGAGCAGTACTTC.

The chain employs TRBV29-1 and TRBJ2-1; no firm D call. The germline V gene encodes CDR1 SQVTM and CDR2 ANQGSEA. V lost 6 bases, J lost 5 bases, and 17 bases lay in between. CDR3 size: 14 residues. The chain's CDR3 is CSVFQVGYHNEQFF. In nucleotides, the CDR3 is TGCAGCGTATTTCAGGTGGGCTACCACAATGAGCAGTTCTTC.

The chain is built from TRBV5-6 and TRBJ2-1; D is undetermined. Trimming left V 3 bases short and J 5 bases short, with 18 bases between. Germline assignment: CDR1 SGHDT and CDR2 YYEEEE. CDR3 length: 16 residues. The CDR3 here is CASSSPLSTLDNEQFF. The CDR3 DNA sequence: TGTGCCAGCAGCTCCCCCTTGTCTACCCTAGACAATGAGCAGTTCTTC.

This clone appeared once. V and J are TRBV19 and TRBJ1-2, with 7 bases that match TRBD1. The CDR3 sequence is 16 residues long. Trimming removed 5 bases from V and 1 base from J; junction bases left unmatched: 10. Germline CDR1 is LNHDA and CDR2 is SQIVND (reference sequence). This CDR3 reads CASSPRGGGFNYGYTF. Written as DNA, the CDR3 is TGTGCCAGTAGTCCCCGAGGAGGGGGCTTTAACTATGGCTACACCTTC.

This chain uses TRBV19 with TRBJ2-1; D is perhaps TRBD2 (6 bases). The V end was cut by 3 bases, the J end by 8 bases, with 8 bases between. The CDR3 is 12 residues long. Germline V gene data show CDR1 as LNHDA and CDR2 as SQIVND (reference sequence). CDR3 in amino acids: CASSIWGDEQFF. In DNA form, the CDR3 reads TGTGCCAGTAGTATCTGGGGGGATGAGCAGTTCTTC.

The chain combines TRBV10-3 with TRBJ2-3, with 9 positions matching TRBD2. V lost 4 bases and J lost 3; bases outside the gene matches: 11. This CDR3 spans 17 amino acids. Germline lookup yields CDR1 ENHRY and CDR2 SYGVKD. The CDR3 region is CAISGGPREGMTDTQYF. The DNA for the CDR3 is TGTGCCATCAGTGGGGGACCGCGGGAGGGGATGACAGATACGCAGTATTTT.

The chain joins TRBV28 to TRBJ1-5; 9 bases align to TRBD1. This CDR3 contains 18 residues. Germline values: CDR1 MDHEN, CDR2 SYDVKM. V shed 2 bases, J shed 3 bases, and the junction held 11 bases outside the gene matches. The CDR3 DNA is TGTGCCAGCAGTTTACCGGGACAGGGAACCTTTTCCAATCAGCCCCAGCATTTT. Protein product: CASSLPGQGTFSNQPQHF.

This clone was detected only a few times. The chain has TRBV5-4 and TRBJ1-2; D is perhaps TRBD1 (5 bases). This CDR3 has 13 residues. The V and J ends lost 3 bases and 6 bases respectively, with 12 bases between them. The germline V gene has CDR1 SGHNT and CDR2 YYREEE (reference sequence). The CDR3 nucleotides read TGTGCCAGCAGCTACCACGGGGGAGATGGCTACACCTTC. It encodes CASSYHGGDGYTF.

This sequence joins TRBV7-6 and TRBJ2-1; TRBD2 aligns across 8 bases. The CDR3 covers 18 residues. Germline-derived CDR1 and CDR2 are SGHVS and FNYEAQ. Unmatched junction bases numbered 10, after V lost 3 bases and J lost 0 bases. The CDR3 protein is CASSFSSGGRSSYNEQFF. CDR3 DNA sequence: TGTGCCAGCAGCTTCTCAAGTGGCGGGAGGAGCTCCTACAATGAGCAGTTCTTC.

The rearrangement joins TRBV6-6 to TRBJ1-1; unclear D gene. The CDR3 loop spans 14 amino acids. V lost 0 bases and J 11 bases, leaving 16 bases between the germline ends. Germline CDR1 reads MNHNY; CDR2 reads SVGAGI (reference sequence). Here the CDR3 DNA reads TGTGCCAGCAGTTACTCGAACAGAGACACATCCGCTTTCTTT. Translating gives CASSYSNRDTSAFF.

This clone has just one count. This chain joins TRBV6-5 and TRBJ2-4; 7 positions match TRBD1. CDR3 length: 14 amino acids. J gave up 5 bases and V 6 bases, and 7 bases lay outside the gene matches. Germline V gene sequence: CDR1 MNHEY, CDR2 SVGAGI. The CDR3 reads CASSRGQVENIQYF. The DNA for the CDR3 is TGTGCCAGCAGCCGTGGACAGGTCGAAAACATTCAGTACTTC.